The 23 T cell receptor beta chains in this list originate from one sample, sequenced in a study of Ad26.COV2.S vaccination and SARS-CoV-2 variants. Profiled with immunoSEQ multiplex PCR; TCRdb holds only in-frame clones, not every one. The table has about 350,000 clones, approximately 90% seen once. Indicated treatment: roughly 20 received Ad26.COV2.S at low or high dose, single or two shots; roughly 5 received placebo; per-sample allocation not given. Collection of the samples took place on day 63 after the first injection of vaccine or placebo. Sequencing was performed on peripheral blood, taken in a trial of Ad26.COV2.S vaccine versus placebo. Every receptor here comes from a person between 18 and 59 years old who received the Ad26.COV2.S COVID-19 vaccine or a placebo.

This chain uses TRBV5-8 with TRBJ1-2; D possibly corresponds to TRBD1 (6 bases). Trimming removed 4 bases from V and 10 bases from J, with 14 bases in between. Germline lookup yields CDR1 SGHTS and CDR2 YDEGEE. The CDR3 spans 12 residues. CDR3 loop: CASSRDTLLYTF. CDR3 DNA sequence: TGTGCCAGCAGCCGGGACACTCTGCTCTACACCTTC.

J is TRBJ2-1 and V is TRBV14, with D perhaps TRBD1 (6 bases). The germline V gene has CDR1 SGHDN and CDR2 FVKESK. The CDR3 has 17 amino acids. V lost 3 bases to trimming and J lost 0 bases, with 15 bases between them. CDR3 sequence (DNA): TGTGCCAGCAGCCATAGAACTGGACAGAGCTCCTACAATGAGCAGTTCTTC. Protein sequence: CASSHRTGQSSYNEQFF.

V usage is TRBV6-2 or TRBV6-3 and J usage is TRBJ2-2; 9 bases map to TRBD1. J was trimmed by 6 bases and V by 6 bases; bases with no gene match: 8. The CDR3 spans 15 residues. Germline CDR1 is MNHEY and CDR2 is SVGEGT. Here the CDR3 reads CASSGQGLNSGELFF. Here the CDR3 DNA reads TGTGCCAGCAGCGGACAGGGGCTTAATTCCGGGGAGCTGTTTTTT.

V gene TRBV5-6 combines with J gene TRBJ2-5, with 8 bases lining up with TRBD2. The CDR3 length is 13 residues. CDR1 and CDR2 (germline): SGHDT, YYEEEE. Trimming at V came to 3 bases and at J to 5 bases, leaving 3 bases not matched to a gene. The CDR3 DNA reads TGTGCCAGCAGCTGGACTAGCTCGGAGACCCAGTACTTC. This sequence encodes CASSWTSSETQYF.

This clone has at least ten counts. The chain carries TRBV6-1 and TRBJ1-3; no firm D call. With 2 bases removed from V and 0 bases from J, the gap between germline ends came to 20 bases. This CDR3 has 19 amino acids. The germline CDR1 and CDR2 sequences are MNHNS and SASEGT. Written as DNA, the CDR3 is TGTGCCAGCAGTGAACGGGAGTTCATACCCCCCGGCTCTGGAAACACCATATATTTT. This encodes CASSEREFIPPGSGNTIYF.

The CDR3 DNA is TGTGCCAGCAGCCCCCAAATGGAAGCTTTCTTT. It codes for CASSPQMEAFF. The chain is built from TRBV11-1 and TRBJ1-1; D gene ambiguous. The CDR3 loop spans 11 amino acids. Trimming left V 5 bases short and J 8 bases short, with 9 bases between. Germline V gives CDR1 SGHAT, CDR2 FQDESV (reference sequence).

This rearrangement joins TRBV14 to TRBJ2-7; no definite D call. The CDR3 length is 15 residues. V was trimmed by 1 base and J by 3 bases, leaving 13 bases between them. CDR1 is SGHDN, CDR2 FVKESK, per germline. As DNA, the CDR3 is TGTGCCAGCAGCCAAGGGTCTGGTCCTTTCTACGAGCAGTACTTC. Its translation: CASSQGSGPFYEQYF.

CDR3 residues: CASISRIQGGNEQFF. DNA of the CDR3: TGTGCCAGCATTTCCCGTATACAGGGAGGGAATGAGCAGTTCTTC. The rearrangement joins TRBV6-5 to TRBJ2-1; D is perhaps TRBD2 (7 bases). The CDR3 is 15 amino acids. The germline V gene encodes CDR1 MNHEY and CDR2 SVGAGI. The V and J ends lost 7 bases and 7 bases respectively, with 20 bases between them.

Points on this clone: The sample has other DNA sequences that encode this CDR3 too. The chain combines TRBV6-5 with TRBJ2-2; no clear D. In germline, CDR1 is MNHEY, CDR2 SVGAGI. The CDR3 consists of 12 residues. Trimming removed 5 bases from V and 4 bases from J, with 5 bases in between. The CDR3 DNA reads as TGTGCCAGCAGTCGAGGCACCGGGGAGCTGTTTTTT. Its protein is CASSRGTGELFF.

J is TRBJ1-4 and V is TRBV19; a possible D gene is TRBD1 (5 bases). This CDR3 has 15 residues. Looked up from germline, CDR1 is LNHDA and CDR2 is SQIVND (reference sequence). Trimming removed 1 base at V and 8 bases at J, with 14 bases between. The CDR3 sequence is CASSIVGQGNEKLFF. The DNA for the CDR3 is TGTGCCAGTAGTATAGTAGGGCAGGGAAACGAAAAACTGTTTTTT.

V usage is TRBV6-6 and J usage is TRBJ1-1; D remains ambiguous. The length of the CDR3 is 15 residues. V lost 0 bases and J lost 3, with 11 bases in between. The germline gives CDR1 MNHNY, CDR2 SVGAGI (reference sequence). This chain's CDR3 is CASSYSTGWDTEAFF. The CDR3, as DNA: TGTGCCAGCAGTTACTCGACGGGGTGGGACACTGAAGCTTTCTTT.

The genes are TRBV11-2 and TRBJ2-1; 9 nucleotides line up with TRBD1. V was pared by 5 bases and J by 7 bases, with 3 bases of the junction left unmatched. Germline V lookup: CDR1 SGHAT, CDR2 FQNNGV. This CDR3 contains 13 residues. This CDR3 reads CASSPGQGNEQFF. The CDR3 DNA follows: TGTGCCAGCAGCCCGGGACAGGGTAATGAGCAGTTCTTC.

This clone was found once. The chain has TRBV28 and TRBJ1-3; maybe TRBD1 (5 bases). This CDR3 is built from 15 residues. CDR1 is MDHEN, CDR2 SYDVKM, per germline. V dropped 3 bases and J dropped 3 bases, with 12 bases sitting between them. The CDR3 DNA sequence: TGTGCCAGCAGTTTCCAGGGACGTTATGGAAACACCATATATTTT. Protein sequence: CASSFQGRYGNTIYF. Filled out from reference TRBV28 and TRBJ1-3, the complete variable domain reads DVKVTQSSRYLVKRTGEKVFLECVQDMDHENMFWYRQDPGLGLRLIYFSYDVKMKEKGDIPEGYSVSREKKERFSLILESASTNQTSMYLCASSFQGRYGNTIYFGEGSWLTVV.

This clone was seen once. The V gene is TRBV13, the J gene TRBJ2-7, with 12 bases that match TRBD1. The V and J ends lost 5 bases and 4 bases, in that order; junction bases with no gene match: 6. Germline CDR1 is PRHDT and CDR2 is FYEKMQ (reference sequence). This CDR3 has 15 residues. The CDR3 bases are TGTGCCAGCAGCACCCGGGGACAGGGGGCATACGAGCAGTACTTC. It is translated as CASSTRGQGAYEQYF. Variable domain in full (rest from reference TRBV13 and TRBJ2-7): AAGVIQSPRHLIKEKRETATLKCYPIPRHDTVYWYQQGPGQDPQFLISFYEKMQSDKGSIPDRFSAQQFSDYHSELNMSSLELGDSALYFCASSTRGQGAYEQYFGPGTRLTVT.

V and J are TRBV3-1 (or the pseudogene TRBV3-2) and TRBJ2-7; 7 bases map to TRBD2. Germline loops: CDR1 LGHDT, CDR2 YNNKEL (reference sequence). The CDR3 has 15 amino acids. Unmatched junction bases numbered 5, after V lost 3 bases and J lost 0 bases. The CDR3 loop reads CASSHRGEGSYEQYF. In nucleotides, the CDR3 is TGTGCCAGCAGCCATAGAGGGGAGGGCTCCTACGAGCAGTACTTC.

As for this clone: The junction departs from germline at one end; a sequencing error may be responsible. The chain links TRBV6-6 to TRBJ1-1; TRBD1 is a possible D gene (5 bases). Germline V lookup: CDR1 MNHNY, CDR2 SVGAGI (reference sequence). The CDR3 runs to 11 residues. Here the CDR3 DNA reads TGTGCCAGCAGTAGGGACGATTATCTTCTCTTT. Its translation: CASSRDDYLLF.

J is TRBJ2-1 and V is TRBV3-1 (or the pseudogene TRBV3-2); 11 positions match TRBD2. This CDR3 comprises 15 residues. Germline V gene data show CDR1 as LGHDT and CDR2 as YNNKEL (reference sequence). Trimming at V came to 3 bases and at J to 7 bases, leaving 5 bases not matched to a gene. The CDR3 loop reads CASSHTSGSSNEQFF. In DNA, the CDR3 is TGTGCCAGCAGCCACACTAGCGGGAGTTCAAATGAGCAGTTCTTC.

This chain joins TRBV14 and TRBJ2-7; D unclear. The CDR3 spans 12 residues. Trimming took off 0 bases at V and 4 bases at J, with 4 bases between the two ends. Germline assignment: CDR1 SGHDN and CDR2 FVKESK. The chain's CDR3 is CASSQEWYEQYF. The CDR3 DNA reads TGTGCCAGCAGCCAAGAATGGTACGAGCAGTACTTC.

Here the CDR3 reads CASTLTRADYGYTF. The CDR3 DNA reads as TGTGCCAGCACGCTTACCCGGGCAGACTATGGCTACACCTTC. The chain employs TRBV7-2 and TRBJ1-2; D is undetermined. The CDR3 is made up of 14 amino acids. V dropped 7 bases and J dropped 3 bases, with 15 bases sitting between them. Germline CDR1 SGHTA, CDR2 FQGNSA.

The chain employs TRBV6-6 and TRBJ1-2; 9 bases align to TRBD1. The germline CDR1 and CDR2 sequences are MNHNY and SVGAGI (reference sequence). The CDR3 is 17 residues long. Trimming at V came to 5 bases and at J to 2 bases, leaving 12 bases not matched to a gene. This chain's CDR3 is CASSPRNPDRGNYGYTF. As DNA, the CDR3 is TGTGCCAGCAGTCCTAGGAATCCGGACAGGGGAAACTATGGCTACACCTTC.

The genes are TRBV29-1 and TRBJ2-7; possible D gene TRBD2, 5 bases. Germline CDR1 SQVTM, CDR2 ANQGSEA. The CDR3 consists of 13 residues. The V and J ends lost 3 bases and 0 bases respectively, with 9 bases between them. CDR3 in amino acids: CSVDLEDSYEQYF. CDR3 in DNA: TGCAGCGTTGATCTGGAGGACTCCTACGAGCAGTACTTC.

This clone appeared a single time. CDR3 DNA sequence: TGTGCCAGCAGCCGGAAACAGGGGGACTCCTACGAGCAGTACTTC. Translating it yields CASSRKQGDSYEQYF. This chain uses TRBV7-6 with TRBJ2-7; 8 bases line up with TRBD1. Germline lookup yields CDR1 SGHVS and CDR2 FNYEAQ. The CDR3 loop spans 15 amino acids. V shed 5 bases and J 0 bases; nucleotides not matched to a gene: 6.

In DNA form, the CDR3 reads TGTGCCAGCAGTGAAACCGGGTCGGAGAACACTGAAGCTTTCTTT. Its protein product is CASSETGSENTEAFF. The chain couples TRBV2 to TRBJ1-1; no reliable D call. The CDR3 length is 15 residues. Germline V gives CDR1 SNHLY, CDR2 FYNNEI. V was pared by 2 bases and J by 1 base, with 11 bases between.